Presented here are 17 T cell receptor beta chains from one specimen sequenced in a study of cytomegalovirus exposure and HLA in healthy donors. Using immunoSEQ multiplex PCR, the repertoire was profiled, and TCRdb retains in-frame clones only, with some absent. The sample has 130,000 to 150,000 clones; just under 85% are singletons. Source material: PBMCs. The receptors were gathered from a woman younger than 45 in good health and CMV-seronegative.

The rearrangement links TRBV28 to TRBJ1-2; no clear D gene. Looked up from germline, CDR1 is MDHEN and CDR2 is SYDVKM. The CDR3 has 12 residues. V dropped 5 bases and J dropped 2 bases, with 6 bases sitting between them. The DNA of the CDR3 is TGTGCCAGCAGTCAACTCAACTATGGCTACACCTTC. As protein: CASSQLNYGYTF.

This chain connects TRBV2 to TRBJ2-7, with D perhaps TRBD1 (5 bases). CDR1 and CDR2 from the germline V gene are SNHLY and FYNNEI. Deletions cut 7 bases from V and 2 bases from J, with 15 bases between. The CDR3 covers 14 residues. The CDR3 DNA follows: TGTGCCAGCACCCCATCAGGGTTAGCCTACGAGCAGTACTTC. This codes for CASTPSGLAYEQYF.

This clone was seen once. At the DNA level, this CDR3 is encoded by other sequences in the same sample as well. This sequence joins TRBV7-2 and TRBJ1-2; D not resolved. Deletions cut 3 bases from V and 8 bases from J, with 10 bases between. CDR3 length: 12 residues. Looked up from germline, CDR1 is SGHTA and CDR2 is FQGNSA. CDR3 sequence (DNA): TGTGCCAGCAGCTTGGGAGGGTACGGCTACACCTTC. Amino acids: CASSLGGYGYTF. Combining the CDR3 with reference TRBV7-2 and TRBJ1-2 gives the whole variable domain GAGVSQSPSNKVTEKGKDVELRCDPISGHTALYWYRQSLGQGLEFLIYFQGNSAPDKSGLPSDRFSAERTGGSVSTLTIQRTQQEDSAVYLCASSLGGYGYTFGSGTRLTVV.

The chain has TRBV15 and TRBJ2-3, with 7 bases matching TRBD2. Germline V gene data show CDR1 as LNHNV and CDR2 as YYDKDF (reference sequence). The V and J ends lost 6 bases and 4 bases, in that order; junction bases with no gene match: 4. The CDR3 consists of 13 residues. CDR3: CATSRGVADTQYF. Here the CDR3 DNA reads TGTGCCACCAGTCGGGGGGTTGCAGATACGCAGTATTTT.

This clone was detected a few times. The chain couples TRBV6-1 to TRBJ1-2, with D unclear. The CDR3 has 15 amino acids. V lost 3 bases and J lost 1, with 12 bases in between. The germline CDR1 and CDR2 sequences are MNHNS and SASEGT. For the CDR3, the DNA is TGTGCCAGCAGTGAGCTGGTAGGGAGTAACTATGGCTACACCTTC. Translation: CASSELVGSNYGYTF.

The CDR3 reads CASSLITGGLETQYF. The CDR3 DNA sequence: TGCGCCAGCAGCTTGATAACAGGGGGGCTGGAGACCCAGTACTTC. V gene TRBV5-1 combines with J gene TRBJ2-5; 8 bases match TRBD1. The CDR3 has 15 amino acids. The junction had 7 bases not matched to a gene; V was cut back by 1 base and J by 5 bases. From germline, CDR1 is SGHRS and CDR2 YFSETQ.

The gene calls are TRBV7-9 and TRBJ1-3, with D hard to call. The CDR3 is made up of 14 amino acids. Per germline, CDR1 SEHNR and CDR2 FQNEAQ (reference sequence). V was trimmed by 4 bases and J by 2 bases, leaving 9 bases between them. The CDR3 spells CASSYGIAGNTIYF. The CDR3 DNA reads as TGTGCCAGCAGCTACGGGATCGCTGGAAACACCATATATTTT.

By proportion, this clone is medium-sized. V gene TRBV29-1 combines with J gene TRBJ1-5, with 10 bases that match TRBD1. Germline assignment: CDR1 SQVTM and CDR2 ANQGSEA. CDR3 size: 15 residues. V gave up 0 bases and J gave up 2 bases; unmatched junction bases: 1. The CDR3 DNA reads TGCAGCGTTGAAGATGGGACAGGGGGCAATCAGCCCCAGCATTTT. Encoded protein: CSVEDGTGGNQPQHF.

The chain uses TRBV15 and TRBJ1-2, with 7 positions matching TRBD1. The CDR3 extends over 16 amino acids. V dropped 4 bases and J dropped 3; count of bases not matched to a gene: 11. Germline V lookup: CDR1 LNHNV, CDR2 YYDKDF (reference sequence). The CDR3 region has the DNA TGTGCCACCAGCAACGGCCGACAGGGTCCCGACTATGGCTACACCTTC. Its translation is CATSNGRQGPDYGYTF.

The CDR3 sequence is CASSIGGRERMETQYF. CDR3 coding DNA: TGTGCCAGTAGTATCGGGGGGAGGGAAAGGATGGAGACCCAGTACTTC. The chain uses TRBV19 and TRBJ2-5; 7 positions agree with TRBD2. J lost 5 bases, V lost 3 bases, and 12 bases had no gene match. The CDR3 totals 16 residues. Germline CDR1 is LNHDA and CDR2 is SQIVND (reference sequence). The whole variable domain, remainder taken from reference TRBV19 and TRBJ2-5, is DGGITQSPKYLFRKEGQNVTLSCEQNLNHDAMYWYRQDPGQGLRLIYYSQIVNDFQKGDIAEGYSVSREKKESFPLTVTSAQKNPTAFYLCASSIGGRERMETQYFGPGTRLLVL.

The chain recombines TRBV5-1 with TRBJ1-1; D not resolved. This CDR3 region has 15 residues. Trimming stripped 0 bases from V and 0 bases from J, with 9 bases between. CDR1 and CDR2 (germline): SGHRS, YFSETQ. CDR3 DNA sequence: TGCGCCAGCAGCTTGGAAGTCAGAATGAACACTGAAGCTTTCTTT. Its protein is CASSLEVRMNTEAFF.

V is TRBV4-1 and J is TRBJ1-2, with TRBD1 matching 8 bases. Trimming removed 0 bases from V and 2 bases from J; junction bases left unmatched: 5. This CDR3 spans 16 amino acids. The V gene's germline CDR1 is MGHRA and CDR2 YSYEKL. The CDR3 region is CASSQERTGLNYGYTF. CDR3 sequence (DNA): TGCGCCAGCAGCCAAGAGCGGACAGGGTTAAACTATGGCTACACCTTC.

The chain has TRBV5-1 and TRBJ2-2; TRBD1 aligns across 7 bases. Trimming took 2 bases from V and 2 from J; bases not matched to a gene: 3. The CDR3 has 15 residues. The germline CDR1 and CDR2 sequences are SGHRS and YFSETQ. CDR3 nucleotides: TGCGCCAGCAGCTTAAGGGGGCATAACACCGGGGAGCTGTTTTTT. This gives the protein CASSLRGHNTGELFF.

This sequence joins TRBV6-1 and TRBJ2-7; D not certain. Germline-derived CDR1 and CDR2 are MNHNS and SASEGT. The V and J ends lost 1 base and 3 bases respectively, with 7 bases between them. CDR3 size: 13 residues. The CDR3 bases are TGTGCCAGCAGTGAAGACCTAAGCTACGAGCAGTACTTC. Residues: CASSEDLSYEQYF.

The V call is TRBV15, the J call TRBJ2-3; possible D gene TRBD2, 6 bases. Trimming removed 3 bases from V and 3 bases from J, with 13 bases in between. The CDR3 extends over 15 amino acids. Per germline, CDR1 LNHNV and CDR2 YYDKDF (reference sequence). CDR3 bases: TGTGCCACCAGCAGTGGACCCGGGGGAACAGATACGCAGTATTTT. It is translated as CATSSGPGGTDTQYF.

V gene TRBV29-1 combines with J gene TRBJ2-1; TRBD2 is a possible D gene (6 bases). Trimming cost V 6 bases and J 0 bases, with 12 bases left between them. The CDR3 runs to 14 residues. Germline V gives CDR1 SQVTM, CDR2 ANQGSEA. The CDR3 loop reads CSVTGTASYNEQFF. For the CDR3, the DNA is TGCAGCGTCACGGGGACTGCCTCCTACAATGAGCAGTTCTTC.

J is TRBJ1-6 and V is TRBV6-5; no clear D. The CDR3 spans 15 residues. V lost 6 bases and J 0 bases, leaving 9 bases between the germline ends. Germline CDR1 reads MNHEY; CDR2 reads SVGAGI. CDR3 sequence reads: CASREFSSYNSPLHF. CDR3 bases: TGTGCCAGCAGGGAGTTCAGCTCCTATAATTCACCCCTCCACTTT.